This TCR beta chain was captured in a study of CD8+CD57+ T cells in acquired aplastic anemia. Study context: 3.2 ug was the average amount of DNA from sorted CD4+ and CD8+ cells.

Germline V lookup: CDR1 DFQATT, CDR2 SNEGSKA (reference sequence). This CDR3 has 18 residues. V was pared by 3 bases and J by 0 bases, with 13 bases of the junction left unmatched. Overall study results and limits: Researchers report that around 29 CD8+ CDR3 sequences appeared in both patients and controls. No significant patient-versus-control difference appeared in CD8+ Simpson's diversity.

For CDR3 and TCR beta VDJ profiling, genomic DNA was the template used. One entry per CDR3 protein, called by TCRdb with MiXCR from the reads. The sample comprises 250,000 to 350,000 distinct CDR3 sequences, 55% to 65% of which are singletons, and approximately 8% rests with the top ten. This clonotype showed up just a few times. Its antigen remains unknown. The sequencing sample was made of sorted CD4+, CD8+, or CD8+CD57+ T cells (not recorded which) from PBMCs. The TCR was taken from a human donor with severe aplastic anemia or a healthy control (not recorded which). The chain joins TRBV20-1 to TRBJ1-2, with 10 bases aligning to TRBD1. The CDR3 reads CSASDSRDRGPPNYGYTF. The CDR3 bases are TGCAGTGCTAGTGATTCACGGGACAGGGGACCTCCTAACTATGGCTACACCTTC.